One sample yielded the 27 T cell receptor beta chains listed below, sequenced in a study of persistence of HIV-infected CD4 T cells. Antigen specificity for these receptors is unknown. The libraries were made with immunoSEQ version 4 in survey mode. The table came from immunoSEQ multiplex PCR; TCRdb's copy has only in-frame clones and leaves some out. This table has fewer than 50,000 clones, roughly nine tenths appearing once. Cells were stimulated nonspecifically with anti-CD3/anti-CD28 magnetic beads. Sorting selected CD4+ T cells upregulating both CD40 ligand and CD69. Sample: CD4+ T cells sorted from PBMCs after approximately 19-hour stimulation, taken from a patient who received antiretroviral therapy. These receptors originate from an adult man with HIV who was CMV-seropositive.

This clone came up a few times. The rearrangement uses TRBV20-1 and TRBJ1-2; 7 bases agree with TRBD1. Unmatched junction bases numbered 4, after V lost 3 bases and J lost 3 bases. There are 13 residues in the CDR3. CDR1 is DFQATT, CDR2 SNEGSKA, per germline (reference sequence). The CDR3, as DNA: TGCAGTGCTAGTCCAGGGGGGGACTATGGCTACACCTTC. It codes for CSASPGGDYGYTF.

The gene calls are TRBV7-3 and TRBJ2-1; D is unresolved. CDR1 is SGHTA, CDR2 FQGTGA, per germline. The CDR3 totals 18 residues. V lost 1 base and J 0 bases, leaving 16 bases between the germline ends. The CDR3 protein is CASSLNPGSFGSYNEQFF. Here the CDR3 DNA reads TGTGCCAGCAGCTTAAACCCCGGATCCTTCGGCTCCTACAATGAGCAGTTCTTC.

J is TRBJ1-2 and V is TRBV10-3; D is unclear. The CDR3 spans 15 residues. Germline V CDR1 and CDR2: ENHRY, SYGVKD. The germline V and J ends were trimmed by 4 bases and 3 bases, with 15 bases remaining between them. The CDR3 spells CAISGDSALHYGYTF. The CDR3, as DNA: TGTGCCATCAGTGGAGATTCAGCGCTTCACTATGGCTACACCTTC.

The chain combines TRBV18 with TRBJ1-2; 7 positions match TRBD1. The V and J ends lost 3 bases and 4 bases, in that order; junction bases with no gene match: 5. CDR1 and CDR2 (germline): KGHSH, LQKENI. The CDR3 is 14 residues long. CDR3 in DNA: TGTGCCAGCTCACCGACGACAGGGCCCTATGGCTACACCTTC. Translating it yields CASSPTTGPYGYTF.

The V and J genes are TRBV7-2 and TRBJ2-5, with TRBD1 as a possible D gene (6 bases). The V gene's germline CDR1 is SGHTA and CDR2 FQGNSA. This CDR3 region has 14 residues. Deletions cut 3 bases from V and 5 bases from J, with 13 bases between. The CDR3 spells CASSFWTVGETQYF. Written as DNA, the CDR3 is TGTGCCAGCAGCTTTTGGACAGTGGGTGAGACCCAGTACTTC.

The rearrangement links TRBV24-1 to TRBJ2-3; no clear D gene. V was cut by 3 bases and J by 0 bases, with 6 bases left in between. This CDR3 is built from 14 residues. Germline-derived CDR1 and CDR2 are KGHDR and SFDVKD. The CDR3 bases are TGTGCCACCAGTGATCCGACAAGCACAGATACGCAGTATTTT. As protein: CATSDPTSTDTQYF.

The chain links TRBV5-4 to TRBJ1-1; D is unclear. Germline CDR1 and CDR2: SGHNT and YYREEE (reference sequence). Deletions cut 1 base from V and 3 bases from J, with 7 bases between. The CDR3 consists of 13 residues. The CDR3 DNA sequence: TGTGCCAGCAGCTTGCCCGGGTACACTGAAGCTTTCTTT. Translation gives CASSLPGYTEAFF.

This sequence joins TRBV27 and TRBJ2-7, with TRBD2 identical over 14 bases. This CDR3 region has 15 residues. The germline CDR1 and CDR2 sequences are MNHEY and SMNVEV (reference sequence). V was pared by 5 bases and J by 3 bases, with 3 bases of the junction left unmatched. In nucleotides, the CDR3 is TGTGCCAGCAGTCAGGGGACTAGCGGGGGCTACGAGCAGTACTTC. This encodes CASSQGTSGGYEQYF.

V gene TRBV29-1 combines with J gene TRBJ2-3; unclear D gene. The CDR3 contains 13 residues. Germline CDR1 SQVTM, CDR2 ANQGSEA. Trimming removed 3 bases from V and 3 bases from J, with 10 bases in between. CDR3 DNA: TGCAGCGTTGATGATAGGTGGACAGATACGCAGTATTTT. Its translation: CSVDDRWTDTQYF.

The chain couples TRBV12-2 to TRBJ1-6. TRBV12-2 is assigned pseudogene status. The CDR3 sequence is 15 residues long. CDR3 amino acids: CASRFPSRNNSPLHF. The CDR3 region has the DNA TGTGCAAGTCGCTTCCCCAGCCGAAATAATTCACCCCTCCACTTT.

This clone was picked up one time. This rearrangement joins TRBV28 to TRBJ1-1, with a possible D match to TRBD1 (6 bases). V was clipped by 6 bases and J by 1 base, with 18 bases between them. CDR1 MDHEN and CDR2 SYDVKM come from the germline V gene. The CDR3 is 16 amino acids. The CDR3, as DNA: TGTGCCAGCAGAGATCCTTCACAGGGTCAGAACACTGAAGCTTTCTTT. Amino acid sequence: CASRDPSQGQNTEAFF.

V and J are TRBV3-1 (or the pseudogene TRBV3-2) and TRBJ2-2; D unclear. With 4 bases removed from V and 0 bases from J, the gap between germline ends came to 12 bases. Germline CDR1 reads LGHDT; CDR2 reads YNNKEL (reference sequence). CDR3 length: 16 residues. DNA of the CDR3: TGTGCCAGCAGCCTCTGGGGTCACGCGAACACCGGGGAGCTGTTTTTT. Its protein product is CASSLWGHANTGELFF.

The chain recombines TRBV5-1 with TRBJ2-7, with TRBD1 matching over 7 bases. Germline CDR1 SGHRS, CDR2 YFSETQ. V lost 3 bases to trimming and J lost 4 bases; unmatched junction nucleotides: 7. This CDR3 has 14 amino acids. In nucleotides, the CDR3 is TGCGCCAGCAGCTCGGGACAGAGAGTTTACGAGCAGTACTTC. Translation: CASSSGQRVYEQYF.

The genes are TRBV6-5 and TRBJ2-7; TRBD1 agrees at 10 bases. Trimming took 6 bases from V and 3 from J; bases not matched to a gene: 5. CDR1 is MNHEY and CDR2 is SVGAGI in the germline V gene. The CDR3 consists of 14 residues. The CDR3: CASSGQGVFYEQYF. CDR3 coding DNA: TGTGCCAGCAGCGGACAGGGGGTGTTCTACGAGCAGTACTTC.

The chain uses TRBV27 and TRBJ2-7, with 10 bases lining up with TRBD1. V lost 6 bases and J lost 3; bases outside the gene matches: 5. Germline V CDR1 and CDR2: MNHEY, SMNVEV (reference sequence). The length of the CDR3 is 14 residues. Here the CDR3 DNA reads TGTGCCAGCAGCCGCCGGACAGGGGGCTACGAGCAGTACTTC. This gives the protein CASSRRTGGYEQYF.

This rearrangement joins TRBV10-1 to TRBJ2-2; D may match TRBD1 or TRBD2 (6 bases each). The germline V gene encodes CDR1 WNHNN and CDR2 SYGVQD (reference sequence). CDR3 length equals 15 residues. Trimming left V 5 bases short and J 4 bases short, with 14 bases between. The CDR3 sequence: CASSRPGATTGELFF. CDR3 nucleotide sequence: TGCGCCAGCAGTCGCCCGGGGGCTACCACCGGGGAGCTGTTTTTT.

This clone was seen only a few times. This chain connects TRBV19 to TRBJ1-5; 7 bases match TRBD1. The CDR3 contains 14 residues. Germline lookup yields CDR1 LNHDA and CDR2 SQIVND (reference sequence). J was trimmed by 4 bases and V by 5 bases; bases with no gene match: 5. CDR3: CASSYRTGNQPQHF. CDR3 DNA sequence: TGTGCCAGTAGTTATCGGACAGGTAATCAGCCCCAGCATTTT.

V usage is TRBV28 and J usage is TRBJ2-7; 7 nucleotides agree with TRBD2. In germline, CDR1 is MDHEN, CDR2 SYDVKM. The CDR3 runs 14 residues. Trimming took 3 bases from V and 9 from J; bases not matched to a gene: 11. The CDR3 nucleotides are TGTGCCAGCAGTTTCATTGGGGACTACGAGGGGCAGTACTTC. Translation gives CASSFIGDYEGQYF.

This chain connects TRBV9 to TRBJ2-2; tentative D call: TRBD2 (5 bases). The CDR3 spans 17 residues. Germline V CDR1 and CDR2: SGDLS, YYNGEE. Trimming took 0 bases from V and 6 from J, leaving 18 bases between them. The DNA for the CDR3 is TGTGCCAGCAGCGTAGCTAGGGTCCCAGAGGGTTCCGGGGAGCTGTTTTTT. Translated: CASSVARVPEGSGELFF. Using reference TRBV9 and TRBJ2-2 for the parts outside the CDR3, the full variable domain is DSGVTQTPKHLITATGQRVTLRCSPRSGDLSVYWYQQSLDQGLQFLIQYYNGEERAKGNILERFSAQQFPDLHSELNLSSLELGDSALYFCASSVARVPEGSGELFFGEGSRLTVL.

This chain connects TRBV6-5 to TRBJ2-7; 8 bases are shared with TRBD2. The CDR3 runs 14 residues. The ends lost 5 bases at V and 4 bases at J; junction bases unmatched: 7. Germline V gene lookup returns CDR1 MNHEY and CDR2 SVGAGI. For the CDR3, the DNA is TGTGCCAGCAGTAACCCGGGACTAGGATACGAGCAGTACTTC. Its translation: CASSNPGLGYEQYF.

This sequence joins TRBV11-2 and TRBJ1-4; 10 nucleotides align to TRBD1. The V segment lost 5 bases and the J segment 0 bases; nucleotides outside the gene matches: 12. CDR1 and CDR2 (germline): SGHAT, FQNNGV. The CDR3 length is 19 residues. In DNA form, the CDR3 reads TGTGCCAGCAGCCCAAGGATCCGGGACAGGGGTCCAACTAATGAAAAACTGTTTTTT. It encodes CASSPRIRDRGPTNEKLFF.

In its sample, this clone was seen a few times. This rearrangement joins TRBV7-3 to TRBJ1-6; 9 nucleotides match TRBD1. This CDR3 region has 16 residues. CDR1 is SGHTA and CDR2 is FQGTGA in the germline V gene. With 1 base clipped from V and 7 bases from J, the junction kept 5 bases outside the gene matches. CDR3 region: CASSLKGTGLNSPLHF. CDR3 DNA: TGTGCCAGCAGCTTAAAGGGGACAGGGTTGAATTCACCCCTCCACTTT.

This rearrangement joins TRBV7-6 to TRBJ2-5; 9 positions match TRBD1. The CDR3 has 15 amino acids. CDR1 is SGHVS and CDR2 is FNYEAQ in the germline V gene. V shed 5 bases and J 5 bases; nucleotides not matched to a gene: 9. CDR3 protein: CASSPPTGGAETQYF. The CDR3 coding sequence is TGTGCCAGCAGCCCCCCGACAGGGGGGGCGGAGACCCAGTACTTC.

This chain uses TRBV19 with TRBJ2-7; D is unresolved. Deletions cut 3 bases from V and 2 bases from J, with 14 bases between. Looked up from germline, CDR1 is LNHDA and CDR2 is SQIVND (reference sequence). The CDR3 is 15 amino acids. The CDR3 sequence: CASSIMDLKPYEQYF. The CDR3 DNA reads as TGTGCCAGTAGTATTATGGACCTCAAGCCCTACGAGCAGTACTTC.

V gene TRBV28 combines with J gene TRBJ2-7, with D tentatively TRBD1 (6 bases). Deletions cut 7 bases from V and 6 bases from J, with 16 bases between. The CDR3 spans 13 residues. The V gene's germline CDR1 is MDHEN and CDR2 SYDVKM. CDR3 amino acids: CASIRGTGLEQYF. Written as DNA, the CDR3 is TGTGCCAGCATACGGGGAACAGGGCTCGAGCAGTACTTC. The full variable domain, rest sourced from reference TRBV28 and TRBJ2-7, is DVKVTQSSRYLVKRTGEKVFLECVQDMDHENMFWYRQDPGLGLRLIYFSYDVKMKEKGDIPEGYSVSREKKERFSLILESASTNQTSMYLCASIRGTGLEQYFGPGTRLTVT.

The V gene is TRBV5-4, the J gene TRBJ2-3; a possible D gene is TRBD2 (7 bases). The CDR3 consists of 17 residues. Between the trimmed V and J ends, which lost 4 bases and 0 bases, there was a span of 18 bases. In germline, CDR1 is SGHNT, CDR2 YYREEE (reference sequence). The CDR3 is CASSPLGGPTSTDTQYF. CDR3 bases: TGTGCCAGCAGCCCCTTGGGGGGGCCTACTAGCACAGATACGCAGTATTTT.

The V and J genes are TRBV6-6 and TRBJ2-2, with 7 bases aligning to TRBD1. V dropped 5 bases and J dropped 4; count of bases not matched to a gene: 7. Germline assignment: CDR1 MNHNY and CDR2 SVGAGI (reference sequence). The CDR3 contains 15 residues. The CDR3 nucleotides are TGTGCCAGCAGTCCCCCGACAGGGACCACCGGGGAGCTGTTTTTT. Residues: CASSPPTGTTGELFF.